A selection of T cell receptor beta chains follows, all from one sample in a study of beta chain features in type 1 diabetes. Sequencing was performed with immunoSEQ multiplex PCR; in TCRdb, only in-frame clones are kept and a portion is missing. This sample has hundreds of thousands of clones; about 15% occur once, and the top ten carry more than 6.5%. Material for sequencing was central memory CD4+ T cells from blood. The receptors were gathered from a man younger than 45 in good health. CDR3s include the opening cysteine and the closing phenylalanine or tryptophan. The order of the fields is D gene, J gene, V gene, clone size, CDR3 DNA, CDR3 protein. The D gene is left open where the match is weak. Clone sizes are given selectively: once, few, many, or a class where the clone is expanded.

- | TRBJ2-5 | TRBV11-1 | - | TGTGCCAGCAGCTTATACGTCTCGGCTAGCTCACGAGAGACCCAGTACTTC | CASSLYVSASSRETQYF
TRBD2 | TRBJ2-5 | TRBV7-2 | few | TGTGCCAGCAGCCTCGCTAGCGGGGGGTTCCAAGAGACCCAGTACTTC | CASSLASGGFQETQYF
- | TRBJ2-3 | TRBV11-3 | - | TGTGCCAGCAGCTTAGCGTACAGTGATACGCAGTATTTT | CASSLAYSDTQYF
- | TRBJ1-1 | TRBV6-1 | - | TGTGCCAGCAGTGAACGGGGAGCTACTGAAGCTTTCTTT | CASSERGATEAFF
- | TRBJ2-1 | TRBV25-1 | - | TGTGCCAGCAGTGGCCTCCATCTCGGGGGATCGTCGGAGCAGTTCTTC | CASSGLHLGGSSEQFF
- | TRBJ1-4 | TRBV29-1 | few | TGCAGCGTGCATTTCGGGAGTAATGAAAAACTGTTTTTT | CSVHFGSNEKLFF
- | TRBJ2-1 | TRBV6-5 | - | TGTGCCAGCAGTTCGCCCTCTAGCGCGGCCTACAATGAGCAGTTCTTC | CASSSPSSAAYNEQFF
- | TRBJ2-1 | TRBV4-3 | - | TGCGCCAGCAGCCAAGACAGCGGAGCCTACAATGAGCAGTTCTTC | CASSQDSGAYNEQFF
- | TRBJ2-1 | TRBV4-1 | - | TGCGCCAGCAGCCAAGATTCTAGCGCCATCTACAATGAGCAGTTCTTC | CASSQDSSAIYNEQFF
TRBD1 | TRBJ1-6 | TRBV28 | few | TGTGCCAGCAGTCGGGACAGGGTGCCACCCCTCCACTTT | CASSRDRVPPLHF
TRBD2 | TRBJ2-3 | TRBV7-2 | few | TGTGCCAGCAGCCCTAGAGGACTAGATCTTACGCAGTATTTT | CASSPRGLDLTQYF
- | TRBJ2-7 | TRBV6-5 | few | TGTGCCAGCAGTTACGGCCGGGGGGCAAGGGAGCAGTACTTC | CASSYGRGAREQYF
- | TRBJ2-5 | TRBV5-6 | few | TGTGCCAGCAGCTTGGCCCGGGGGACGAAAACACAAGAGACCCAGTACTTC | CASSLARGTKTQETQYF
TRBD1 | TRBJ2-1 | TRBV6-5 | few | TGTGCCAGCAGTTCCCGGACAGGCTCCTACAATGAGCAGTTCTTC | CASSSRTGSYNEQFF
TRBD1 | TRBJ1-6 | TRBV18 | - | TGTGCCAGCTCACCAGGACAGGGGAATCTTTCACCCCTCCACTTT | CASSPGQGNLSPLHF
- | TRBJ1-5 | TRBV18 | many | TGTGCCAGCTCACCGGGGAATTTGGAGCCCCAGCATTTT | CASSPGNLEPQHF
- | TRBJ1-1 | TRBV19 | - | TGTGCCAGTAGTATAGATCGGGGGACTGAAGCTTTCTTT | CASSIDRGTEAFF
- | TRBJ2-7 | TRBV5-1 | few | TGCGCCAGCAGCAATCCCTCCAGCTCCTACGAGCAGTACTTC | CASSNPSSSYEQYF
- | TRBJ2-3 | TRBV6-1 | few | TGTGCCAGCAGTGAAGGCTCACAGATCACAGATACGCAGTATTTT | CASSEGSQITDTQYF
- | TRBJ1-2 | TRBV6-6 | - | TGTGCCAGCTGGTTAGGTACAGGGAACTATGGCTACACCTTC | CASWLGTGNYGYTF
- | TRBJ1-6 | TRBV6-6 | - | TGTGCCAGCAGTGACCGGGATAATTCACCCCTCCACTTT | CASSDRDNSPLHF
- | TRBJ1-3 | TRBV7-8 | once | TGTGCCAGCAGCTCCAGTGGGGGCTCTGGAAACACCATATATTTT | CASSSSGGSGNTIYF
TRBD2 | TRBJ2-3 | TRBV7-9 | many | TGTGCCAGCAGCACGCTAGCGGGAGCGGTAGATACGCAGTATTTT | CASSTLAGAVDTQYF
- | TRBJ1-3 | TRBV19 | few | TGTGCCAGTAGCCACCTCGGAAACACCATATATTTT | CASSHLGNTIYF
- | TRBJ1-4 | TRBV15 | - | TGTGCCACCAGCAGACTAGGGGGAAGTAATGAAAAACTGTTTTTT | CATSRLGGSNEKLFF
TRBD2 | TRBJ2-5 | TRBV7-2 | - | TGTGCCAGCAGCTTAGGGACTAGCGGGAGGCGATTGGGGAAGACCCAGTACTTC | CASSLGTSGRRLGKTQYF
- | TRBJ1-3 | TRBV5-1 | - | TGCGCCAGCAGCCAGGACAGCTCTGGAAACACCATATATTTT | CASSQDSSGNTIYF
TRBD2 | TRBJ2-3 | TRBV5-1 | few | TGCGCCAGCAGCTCCACTAGCGGGGACACAGATACGCAGTATTTT | CASSSTSGDTDTQYF
- | TRBJ1-2 | TRBV5-4 | - | TGTGCCAGCAGCTTGGACAGCCACTATGGCTACACCTTC | CASSLDSHYGYTF
TRBD2 | TRBJ2-1 | TRBV6-5 | few | TGTGCCAGCAGCTCTAGCGGGGGGGAGCAGTTCTTC | CASSSSGGEQFF
TRBD1 | TRBJ2-1 | TRBV6-1 | - | TGTGCCAGCGGGACCGACAGGGGGTTTTACAATGAGCAGTTCTTC | CASGTDRGFYNEQFF
- | TRBJ2-3 | TRBV9 | few | TGTGCCAGCAGCGTAGCTCCCGGAAGCACAGATACGCAGTATTTT | CASSVAPGSTDTQYF
TRBD1 | TRBJ1-3 | TRBV2 | - | TGTGCCAGCAGTGACGGACAGGGAGCTTCTGGAAACACCATATATTTT | CASSDGQGASGNTIYF
- | TRBJ1-1 | TRBV18 | few | TGTGCCAGCTCACCGGTCGACAACCCGAACACTGAAGCTTTCTTT | CASSPVDNPNTEAFF
- | TRBJ2-5 | TRBV19 | few | TGTGCCAGTAGTATTACCCCTCAAGAGACCCAGTACTTC | CASSITPQETQYF
TRBD1 | TRBJ1-2 | TRBV7-9 | few | TGTGCCAGCAGCAGACAGGGGGCGAGGTTCTATGGCTACACCTTC | CASSRQGARFYGYTF
TRBD2 | TRBJ2-3 | TRBV9 | - | TGTGCCAGCAGCGTGGAAGCGGGAGGGGTCTCGGATACGCAGTATTTT | CASSVEAGGVSDTQYF
TRBD1 | TRBJ2-3 | TRBV11-3 | - | TGTGCCAGCAGGAAAGGACAGGGGTCAGATACGCAGTATTTT | CASRKGQGSDTQYF
- | TRBJ2-3 | TRBV5-4 | - | TGTGCCAGCACTGATAAACAGGGAGATACGCAGTATTTT | CASTDKQGDTQYF
TRBD1 | TRBJ1-5 | TRBV12-5 | - | TGTGCTAGTCAGGGGGGGGGCAATCAGCCCCAGCATTTT | CASQGGGNQPQHF
- | TRBJ1-1 | TRBV10-3 | few | TGTGCCATCAGGGCCGGGGGTGACACTGAAGCTTTCTTT | CAIRAGGDTEAFF
- | TRBJ1-2 | TRBV2 | few | TGTGCCAGCGGCCGGATGCATCGTGGTGGCTACACCTTC | CASGRMHRGGYTF
- | TRBJ2-1 | TRBV20-1 | - | TGCAGTGTACGGCAGAATGAGCAGTTCTTC | CSVRQNEQFF
TRBD2 | TRBJ2-1 | TRBV14 | few | TGTGCCAGCAGCCCGAGGACTAGCGGGGGACCCTACAATGAGCAGTTCTTC | CASSPRTSGGPYNEQFF
- | TRBJ2-3 | TRBV7-2 | few | TGTGCCAGCAAAGGGTTTGGCACAGATACGCAGTATTTT | CASKGFGTDTQYF
- | TRBJ1-4 | TRBV28 | few | TGTGCCAGCAGTTTATCTGGGGCAGGGGAAAAACTGTTTTTT | CASSLSGAGEKLFF
- | TRBJ2-7 | TRBV11-3 | few | TGTGCCAGCAGCTTAGTGGGGGGCGGGTACGAGCAGTACTTC | CASSLVGGGYEQYF
- | TRBJ2-3 | TRBV11-2 | few | TGTGCCAGCAGCTTTGCGCGAAGCACAGATACGCAGTATTTT | CASSFARSTDTQYF
TRBD1 | TRBJ1-2 | TRBV6-5 | many | TGTGCCAGCAAAGCGACAGGGGGCAATAAGGGCTACACCTTC | CASKATGGNKGYTF
TRBD2 | TRBJ2-5 | TRBV18 | - | TGTGCCAGCTCACCGCCCGGGACTAGCGTGGAGACCCAGTACTTC | CASSPPGTSVETQYF
- | TRBJ2-5 | TRBV6-5 | many | TGTGCCAGCAGAAAGGAGGGGCGGGAGACCCAGTACTTC | CASRKEGRETQYF
- | TRBJ2-7 | TRBV27 | many | TGTGCCAGCGGCCAACGCGGGTCTTGGTACTTC | CASGQRGSWYF
TRBD1 | TRBJ1-1 | TRBV7-9 | - | TGTGCCAGCAGCTGGACACCGGGACAGGACAAAGCTTTCTTT | CASSWTPGQDKAFF